These 3 T cell receptor beta chains were all obtained from the same sample, sequenced in a study of spatial heterogeneity in lung cancer. Overall study findings and caveats: One measure, the expanded intratumoral alpha and beta TCR count, tracked tumor mutation counts.

Stated time point: sample taken at primary tumor resection. TCRdb re-analysed the 5' RACE reads in MiXCR, keeping a single row per CDR3 protein. The table lists approximately 4,100 distinct CDR3 sequences, roughly a third of them singletons, with 20% to 30% in the top ten. These receptors lack a known antigen. Sequencing was performed on lung tumor tissue, taken at surgery. All receptors come from a male donor with early-stage non-small cell lung cancer.

This clonotype was seen only a few times. The V and J genes are TRBV4-3 and TRBJ2-6, with D unclear. Germline V gives CDR1 LGHNA, CDR2 YSLEER. V was shortened by 0 bases and J by 0 bases, with 9 bases between the two germline ends. This CDR3 comprises 17 residues. CDR3 sequence reads: CASSQDHLPSGANVLTF. The CDR3 DNA reads TGCGCCAGCAGCCAAGATCACTTACCCTCTGGGGCCAACGTCCTGACTTTC.

The J gene is TRBJ2-5, the V gene TRBV30, with a possible D match to TRBD2 (6 bases). The germline V gene has CDR1 GTSNPN and CDR2 SVGIG (reference sequence). There are 16 residues in the CDR3. Trimming left V 1 base short and J 2 bases short, with 17 bases between. The CDR3 sequence: CAWSAFLAGLQETQYF. The CDR3 nucleotides are TGTGCCTGGAGTGCCTTCCTTGCGGGGCTACAAGAGACCCAGTACTTC.

J is TRBJ2-5 and V is TRBV11-2, with D perhaps TRBD1 (5 bases). Trimming removed 0 bases at V and 5 bases at J, with 13 bases between. Germline lookup yields CDR1 SGHAT and CDR2 FQNNGV. CDR3 length: 15 residues. The CDR3: CASSLEGRPGETQYF. The CDR3 DNA follows: TGTGCCAGCAGCTTAGAGGGCAGGCCAGGGGAGACCCAGTACTTC.